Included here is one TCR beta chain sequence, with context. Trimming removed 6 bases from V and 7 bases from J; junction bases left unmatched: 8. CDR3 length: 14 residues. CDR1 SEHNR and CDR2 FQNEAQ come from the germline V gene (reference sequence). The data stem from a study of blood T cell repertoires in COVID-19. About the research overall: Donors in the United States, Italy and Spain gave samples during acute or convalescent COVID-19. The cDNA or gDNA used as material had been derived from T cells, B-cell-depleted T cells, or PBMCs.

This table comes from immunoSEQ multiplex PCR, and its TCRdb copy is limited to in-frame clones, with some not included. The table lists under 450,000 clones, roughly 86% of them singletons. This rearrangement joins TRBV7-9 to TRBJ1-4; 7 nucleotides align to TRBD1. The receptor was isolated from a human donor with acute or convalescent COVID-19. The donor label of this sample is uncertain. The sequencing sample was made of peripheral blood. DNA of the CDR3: TGTGCCAGCAGGGTACAGGGGCGGGGTGAAAAACTGTTTTTT. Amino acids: CASRVQGRGEKLFF.